These 13 T cell receptor beta chains share one sample of origin, sequenced in a study of CD8 T cells in ankylosing spondylitis. Study outcomes and limitations: It appeared that ankylosing spondylitis blood was characterized by a TCR beta motif of several highly homologous variants.

MiXCR was run by TCRdb on the 5' RACE reads, yielding one entry per CDR3 protein. The sample consists of under 250,000 distinct CDR3 sequences, 7% to 8% of them appearing once. No antigen has been identified for these receptors. The sample comprised blood, either unsorted or a sorted T cell fraction (not recorded which). The receptor set was obtained from a male donor with ankylosing spondylitis.

This clonotype was counted ten times or more. This chain uses TRBV5-1 with TRBJ2-7; D gene unclear. From germline, CDR1 is SGHRS and CDR2 YFSETQ. V shed 5 bases and J shed 4 bases, with 19 bases lying between them. The CDR3 is 15 amino acids. CDR3 sequence (DNA): TGCGCCAGCAGGGTGGCGCCGTTAACTGGATACGAGCAGTACTTC. As protein: CASRVAPLTGYEQYF.

The genes are TRBV4-2 and TRBJ2-7; TRBD1 matches at 10 bases. The CDR3 spans 16 residues. Germline V gene sequence: CDR1 LGHNA, CDR2 YNFKEQ. V dropped 1 base and J dropped 6; count of bases not matched to a gene: 9. The CDR3 DNA reads TGTGCCAGCAGCCAAGTGTATGGGACAGGGGAGGGCGAGCAGTACTTC. As protein: CASSQVYGTGEGEQYF.

This clonotype appeared many times. The chain joins TRBV7-9 to TRBJ2-1, with 12 bases lining up with TRBD2. The CDR3 loop spans 16 amino acids. Trimming at V came to 3 bases and at J to 7 bases, leaving 7 bases not matched to a gene. The germline CDR1 and CDR2 sequences are SEHNR and FQNEAQ (reference sequence). In DNA form, the CDR3 reads TGTGCCAGCAGCTTTTCTAGCGGGGGGGCCAAGAATGAGCAGTTCTTC. Its protein is CASSFSSGGAKNEQFF.

The chain carries TRBV4-2 and TRBJ1-1; D is undetermined. The CDR3 is 15 amino acids. In germline, CDR1 is LGHNA, CDR2 YNFKEQ. The V end was cut by 0 bases, the J end by 6 bases, with 14 bases between. The CDR3 DNA reads TGTGCCAGCAGCCAAGAGGGAGGTCGGAGATCTGAAGCTTTCTTT. As protein: CASSQEGGRRSEAFF.

This clonotype has a handful of counts. The rearrangement joins TRBV4-3 to TRBJ2-2; TRBD2 matches 10 bases. CDR1 LGHNA and CDR2 YSLEER come from the germline V gene. The V gene end was trimmed by 1 base and the J gene end by 4 bases; junction bases not matched to a gene: 0. The CDR3 contains 15 residues. The CDR3, as DNA: TGCGCCAGCAGCCAAGCTAGCGGGGGCACCGGGGAGCTGTTTTTT. Residues: CASSQASGGTGELFF.

The V gene is TRBV7-8, the J gene TRBJ2-5, with 14 positions matching TRBD2. Germline lookup yields CDR1 SGHVS and CDR2 FQNEAQ. This CDR3 has 17 amino acids. V was clipped by 5 bases and J by 4 bases; unmatched bases: 9. CDR3 sequence reads: CASSPWEGTSGRETQYF. DNA of the CDR3: TGTGCCAGCAGCCCGTGGGAAGGGACTAGCGGGAGAGAGACCCAGTACTTC.

This clonotype has a count of ten or more. The chain carries TRBV18 and TRBJ2-3; either TRBD1 or TRBD2 may supply D (5 bases each). V dropped 4 bases and J dropped 1 base, with 9 bases sitting between them. The CDR3 has 14 residues. Germline V CDR1 and CDR2: KGHSH, LQKENI. For the CDR3, the DNA is TGTGCCAGCTCACGAGGGGCTCGCACAGATACGCAGTATTTT. It is translated as CASSRGARTDTQYF.

With regard to this clonotype: The junction shows a germline mismatch at one end, possibly a read error. V is TRBV7-9 and J is TRBJ2-5, with a weak D call TRBD2 (6 bases). Germline V gives CDR1 SEHNR, CDR2 FQNEAQ (reference sequence). The CDR3 length is 11 residues. The CDR3 protein is CASRDSGTLSF. DNA for the CDR3: TGTGCCAGCAGGGACTCCGGGACTCTTTCCTTC.

This clonotype showed up many times. V usage is TRBV6-1 and J usage is TRBJ1-5, with D hard to call. The V and J ends lost 4 bases and 3 bases respectively, with 13 bases between them. Looked up from germline, CDR1 is MNHNS and CDR2 is SASEGT. The length of the CDR3 is 15 residues. Here the CDR3 DNA reads TGTGCCAGCAGTGTGGTAAAAGCAGACAATCAGCCCCAGCATTTT. Translation gives CASSVVKADNQPQHF.

This clonotype was counted many times. This sequence joins TRBV27 and TRBJ2-1; D is unclear. The CDR3 loop spans 14 amino acids. Germline V CDR1 and CDR2: MNHEY, SMNVEV (reference sequence). The V and J ends lost 4 bases and 5 bases respectively, with 12 bases between them. The CDR3 is CASSSLQHNNEQFF. The CDR3 DNA sequence: TGTGCCAGCAGTTCTCTTCAGCATAACAATGAGCAGTTCTTC.

Ten or more counts support this clonotype. The CDR3: CASRKRTGANVLTF. As DNA, the CDR3 is TGTGCCAGCAGGAAACGGACCGGGGCCAACGTCCTGACTTTC. This sequence joins TRBV28 and TRBJ2-6; D unresolved. The CDR3 totals 14 residues. V lost 6 bases and J 4 bases, leaving 10 bases between the germline ends. Looked up from germline, CDR1 is MDHEN and CDR2 is SYDVKM.

This clonotype was picked up a small number of times. The CDR3 spells CASSPPSGYNEQFF. The DNA for the CDR3 is TGTGCCAGCAGCCCTCCTAGCGGCTACAATGAGCAGTTCTTC. This chain connects TRBV7-9 to TRBJ2-1, with TRBD2 identical over 7 bases. The CDR3 covers 14 residues. The V gene end was trimmed by 5 bases and the J gene end by 3 bases; junction bases not matched to a gene: 4. Germline values: CDR1 SEHNR, CDR2 FQNEAQ (reference sequence).

This clonotype was seen at least ten times. This sequence joins TRBV5-1 and TRBJ1-2; D is unresolved. The CDR3 totals 13 residues. Trimming left V 2 bases short and J 4 bases short, with 9 bases between. Germline V gives CDR1 SGHRS, CDR2 YFSETQ. CDR3 protein: CASSLIILYGYTF. CDR3 bases: TGCGCCAGCAGCTTAATAATCCTCTATGGCTACACCTTC. Together with reference TRBV5-1 and TRBJ1-2, the CDR3 gives the full variable domain: KAGVTQTPRYLIKTRGQQVTLSCSPISGHRSVSWYQQTPGQGLQFLFEYFSETQRNKGNFPGRFSGRQFSNSRSEMNVSTLELGDSALYLCASSLIILYGYTFGSGTRLTVV.